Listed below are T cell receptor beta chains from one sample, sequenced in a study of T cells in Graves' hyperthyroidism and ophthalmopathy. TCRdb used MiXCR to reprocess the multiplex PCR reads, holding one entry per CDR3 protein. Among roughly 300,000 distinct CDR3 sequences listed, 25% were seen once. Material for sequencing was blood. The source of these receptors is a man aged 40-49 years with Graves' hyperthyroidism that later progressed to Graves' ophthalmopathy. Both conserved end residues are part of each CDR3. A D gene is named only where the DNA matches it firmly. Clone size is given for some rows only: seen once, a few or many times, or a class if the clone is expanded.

DNA: TGTGCCAGCACCTATCCTGGGGATGGCTACACCTTC
CDR3: CASTYPGDGYTF
V: TRBV12-3/TRBV12-4
J: TRBJ1-2
D: NA
size: many

DNA: TGTGCCAGCAGGCCGAGATCCAGCGTTTTGGCGGGAGGGCCAGAGACCCAGTACTTC
CDR3: CASRPRSSVLAGGPETQYF
V: TRBV12-3/TRBV12-4
J: TRBJ2-5
D: TRBD2
size: many

DNA: TGCAGTGCTAGAGATCAGACAGGCGAAAATCAGCCCCAGCATTTT
CDR3: CSARDQTGENQPQHF
V: TRBV20-1
J: TRBJ1-5
D: NA
size: many

DNA: TGCAGTGCTCTGGGACTAGCGGGAGAAGGCGAGCAGTACTTC
CDR3: CSALGLAGEGEQYF
V: TRBV20-1
J: TRBJ2-7
D: TRBD2
size: NA

DNA: TGTGCCAGCAGCCTCGGAGGGGGCACCCTCTCCTATAATTCACCCCTCCACTTT
CDR3: CASSLGGGTLSYNSPLHF
V: TRBV28
J: TRBJ1-6
D: TRBD1
size: many

DNA: TGTGCCAGCAGCTACGGGGGGGCGCGGACCGGGGAGCTGTTTTTT
CDR3: CASSYGGARTGELFF
V: TRBV3-2
J: TRBJ2-2
D: NA
size: many

DNA: TGTGCCAGCAGTTTATTGGGCTCCGGGTCTCGTGGCTACACCTTC
CDR3: CASSLLGSGSRGYTF
V: TRBV27
J: TRBJ1-2
D: NA
size: many

DNA: TGTGCCAGCAGTTACTCGGACAGGGACACTGAAGCTTTCTTT
CDR3: CASSYSDRDTEAFF
V: TRBV6-2/TRBV6-3
J: TRBJ1-1
D: TRBD1
size: NA

DNA: TGCAGTGCCACGGACTACCCGGAGAACGAGCAGTACTTC
CDR3: CSATDYPENEQYF
V: TRBV20-1
J: TRBJ2-7
D: NA
size: many

DNA: TGCAGTGCGGACGGACTGGAGGGGAAGACCCAGTACTTC
CDR3: CSADGLEGKTQYF
V: TRBV20-1
J: TRBJ2-5
D: NA
size: few

DNA: TGTGCCAGCAGACCGGCAGTAATGGGCACTGAAGCTTTCTTT
CDR3: CASRPAVMGTEAFF
V: TRBV12-3/TRBV12-4
J: TRBJ1-1
D: NA
size: NA

DNA: TGTGCCAGCAGCTTGGTGAGGGATGCTGAAGCTTTCTTT
CDR3: CASSLVRDAEAFF
V: TRBV5-4
J: TRBJ1-1
D: NA
size: few

DNA: TGTGCCAGCAGCGAATACAGGGGGCGCCGTCCCTATGGCTACACCTTC
CDR3: CASSEYRGRRPYGYTF
V: TRBV6-1
J: TRBJ1-2
D: TRBD1
size: many

DNA: TGTGCCAGCCATACCGCCGGGACAGAAGCTTTCTTT
CDR3: CASHTAGTEAFF
V: TRBV28
J: TRBJ1-1
D: NA
size: once

DNA: TGTGCCAGTAGACTAGCGGGAGGGCCGGCAGATACGCAGTATTTT
CDR3: CASRLAGGPADTQYF
V: TRBV19
J: TRBJ2-3
D: TRBD2
size: many

DNA: TGCGCCAGCAGCCTCGGGACAGCCGATAATTCACCCCTCCACTTT
CDR3: CASSLGTADNSPLHF
V: TRBV5-1
J: TRBJ1-6
D: TRBD1
size: NA

DNA: TGCGCCAGCAGCTTAATCGAGGGTGCCTACGAGCAGTACTTC
CDR3: CASSLIEGAYEQYF
V: TRBV5-1
J: TRBJ2-7
D: NA
size: many

DNA: TGTGCCAGCAGCCAAGATCGCAGTCAGCCCCAGCATTTT
CDR3: CASSQDRSQPQHF
V: TRBV3-1
J: TRBJ1-5
D: NA
size: many

DNA: TGTGCCAGCAGCACTACCTCTCGAGGTGGCTACACCTTC
CDR3: CASSTTSRGGYTF
V: TRBV28
J: TRBJ1-2
D: NA
size: many

DNA: TGTGCCAGCAGTGATCGACAGGGGGCGGGCGCTGAAGCTTTCTTT
CDR3: CASSDRQGAGAEAFF
V: TRBV12-3/TRBV12-4
J: TRBJ1-1
D: TRBD1
size: many

DNA: TGTGCCAGCAGTCCCCAGGGGGCCTGGGAGACCCAGTACTTC
CDR3: CASSPQGAWETQYF
V: TRBV12-3/TRBV12-4
J: TRBJ2-5
D: TRBD1
size: many

DNA: TGTGCCAGCAGCTTCGGACGGGGCAACTACGAGCAGTACTTC
CDR3: CASSFGRGNYEQYF
V: TRBV11-2
J: TRBJ2-7
D: NA
size: many

DNA: TGTGCCAGCACAAGGGCAGGGGGGGAGCAGTACTTC
CDR3: CASTRAGGEQYF
V: TRBV6-5
J: TRBJ2-7
D: NA
size: many

DNA: TGTGCCAGCCGGACTAGCGGGAAAGTAGATACGCAGTATTTT
CDR3: CASRTSGKVDTQYF
V: TRBV12-3/TRBV12-4
J: TRBJ2-3
D: TRBD2
size: NA

DNA: TGTGCCATCAGTGAAGGGACATATGGCTACACCTTC
CDR3: CAISEGTYGYTF
V: TRBV10-3
J: TRBJ1-2
D: NA
size: many

DNA: TGTGCTAGTGGCCCCGACAGGGAGGGTAGGGACTATGGCTACACCTTC
CDR3: CASGPDREGRDYGYTF
V: TRBV12-5
J: TRBJ1-2
D: TRBD1
size: NA

DNA: TGTGCCAGCAGTTTATGGGGGGACAGGGCCTACGAGCAGTACTTC
CDR3: CASSLWGDRAYEQYF
V: TRBV28
J: TRBJ2-7
D: TRBD1
size: few

DNA: TGTGCCAGCAGCTCACTCGGAAATAGCAATCAGCCCCAGCATTTT
CDR3: CASSSLGNSNQPQHF
V: TRBV12-3/TRBV12-4
J: TRBJ1-5
D: NA
size: many

DNA: TGTGCCACCAGTGATTTTGTAGCGCACAACACCGGGGAGCTGTTTTTT
CDR3: CATSDFVAHNTGELFF
V: TRBV24-1
J: TRBJ2-2
D: NA
size: many

DNA: TGCGCCAGCAGCCAAGACAGGGTCGAGCAGTACTTC
CDR3: CASSQDRVEQYF
V: TRBV4-1
J: TRBJ2-7
D: NA
size: many

DNA: TGTGCCACCGCATCGGGTAATAGGTACGAGCAGTACTTC
CDR3: CATASGNRYEQYF
V: TRBV27
J: TRBJ2-7
D: NA
size: many

DNA: TGTGCCTGGAGCTATAGGATAACTGGGGCCAACGTCCTGACTTTC
CDR3: CAWSYRITGANVLTF
V: TRBV30
J: TRBJ2-6
D: NA
size: many

DNA: TGTGCCAGCCACAACGAAGGGGCCCAGGGGTATGGCAATCAGCCCCAGCATTTT
CDR3: CASHNEGAQGYGNQPQHF
V: TRBV2
J: TRBJ1-5
D: NA
size: many

DNA: TGTGCCACCTCAACTGGGACACTGCAAGAGACCCAGTACTTC
CDR3: CATSTGTLQETQYF
V: TRBV19
J: TRBJ2-5
D: NA
size: many

DNA: TGTGCCAGCAGTACCGGGACAGGGGCCCAAGAGACCCAGTACTTC
CDR3: CASSTGTGAQETQYF
V: TRBV6-1
J: TRBJ2-5
D: TRBD1
size: few

DNA: TGTGCCTGGAGTGGCCGGGACAAGCCTAATCAGCCCCAGCATTTT
CDR3: CAWSGRDKPNQPQHF
V: TRBV30
J: TRBJ1-5
D: NA
size: NA

DNA: TGTGCCAGCTCACCAATACAGGGGACCACTGAAGCTTTCTTT
CDR3: CASSPIQGTTEAFF
V: TRBV18
J: TRBJ1-1
D: TRBD1
size: many

DNA: TGCAGTGCTAGTAAGTTTCTGCAGCCATCCCACGAGCAGTACTTC
CDR3: CSASKFLQPSHEQYF
V: TRBV20-1
J: TRBJ2-7
D: NA
size: many

DNA: TGTGCCAGCAGCAGGGGCTTCTACGTCGAGCAGTACTTC
CDR3: CASSRGFYVEQYF
V: TRBV11-2
J: TRBJ2-7
D: NA
size: many

DNA: TGTGCCAGCGAGCGGGGGGGAACCTACGAGCAGTACTTC
CDR3: CASERGGTYEQYF
V: TRBV2
J: TRBJ2-7
D: TRBD2
size: NA

DNA: TGTGCCAGCAGTTCGACAGCTGGAACCGGGGAGCTGTTTTTT
CDR3: CASSSTAGTGELFF
V: TRBV6-2/TRBV6-3
J: TRBJ2-2
D: NA
size: once

DNA: TGCAGTGCTAGCTTTTACAGGGGGGATCAGCCCCAGCATTTT
CDR3: CSASFYRGDQPQHF
V: TRBV20-1
J: TRBJ1-5
D: TRBD1
size: NA

DNA: TGTGCCAGCAGCGAGCCAGGTATCTCCTACGAGCAGTACTTC
CDR3: CASSEPGISYEQYF
V: TRBV12-3/TRBV12-4
J: TRBJ2-7
D: NA
size: NA

DNA: TGTGCCAGCAGTGAATTGACGGGGAATTTTGGCTACACCTTC
CDR3: CASSELTGNFGYTF
V: TRBV25-1
J: TRBJ1-2
D: NA
size: many

DNA: TGTGCCAGCCGGTCGGACAAGGAGGGTTCACCCCTCCACTTT
CDR3: CASRSDKEGSPLHF
V: TRBV28
J: TRBJ1-6
D: NA
size: NA

DNA: TGTGCCATCAGTCCCCGTGGGAACGAGCAGTACTTC
CDR3: CAISPRGNEQYF
V: TRBV10-3
J: TRBJ2-7
D: NA
size: many

DNA: TGTGCCAGCAGTTCAGCGGTACTAGCAGGAAGGGAGGAGACCCAGTACTTC
CDR3: CASSSAVLAGREETQYF
V: TRBV6-5
J: TRBJ2-5
D: NA
size: NA

DNA: TGTGCCAGCAGTGAAGTTAGGGTTCATGGCTACACCTTC
CDR3: CASSEVRVHGYTF
V: TRBV6-1
J: TRBJ1-2
D: NA
size: many

DNA: TGTGCCAGCAGTGAATACGGTCAAGAGACCCAGTACTTC
CDR3: CASSEYGQETQYF
V: TRBV6-1
J: TRBJ2-5
D: NA
size: many

DNA: TGCAGCGTTCCTACGGGCGGGTGGGAGACCCAGTACTTC
CDR3: CSVPTGGWETQYF
V: TRBV29-1
J: TRBJ2-5
D: NA
size: many

DNA: TGTGCCAGCAGCCTCATAGGGCAGAACCAAGAGACCCAGTACTTC
CDR3: CASSLIGQNQETQYF
V: TRBV3-1
J: TRBJ2-5
D: NA
size: few

DNA: TGCAGTGCCGGACAGGGCCCTGAAGCTTTCTTT
CDR3: CSAGQGPEAFF
V: TRBV20-1
J: TRBJ1-1
D: TRBD1
size: many

DNA: TGTGCCAGCAGTACCACAGGGGGCCTGGCCTACGAGCAGTACTTC
CDR3: CASSTTGGLAYEQYF
V: TRBV28
J: TRBJ2-7
D: TRBD1
size: NA

DNA: TGTGCCAGCAGACACTTAGGGGGCCGGAGAACCGGGGAGCTGTTTTTT
CDR3: CASRHLGGRRTGELFF
V: TRBV6-2/TRBV6-3
J: TRBJ2-2
D: TRBD1
size: NA

DNA: TGTGCCAGCGGAGCGGACAGGGATGGTGAGCAGTACTTC
CDR3: CASGADRDGEQYF
V: TRBV6-1
J: TRBJ2-7
D: TRBD1
size: NA